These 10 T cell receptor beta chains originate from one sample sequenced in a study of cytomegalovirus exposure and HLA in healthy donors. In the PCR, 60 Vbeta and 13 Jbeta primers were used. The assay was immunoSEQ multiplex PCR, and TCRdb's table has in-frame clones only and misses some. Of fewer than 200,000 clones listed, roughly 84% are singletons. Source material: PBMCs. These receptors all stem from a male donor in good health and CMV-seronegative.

As DNA, the CDR3 is TGTGCCAGCAGCTTACGGTGTATGGAGGTTGGTCAGACTAACTATGGCTACACCTTC. Translation: CASSLRCMEVGQTNYGYTF. The V and J genes are TRBV7-6 and TRBJ1-2; no reliable D call. Germline assignment: CDR1 SGHVS and CDR2 FNYEAQ. V dropped 2 bases and J dropped 0 bases, with 22 bases sitting between them. This CDR3 spans 19 amino acids.

In nucleotides, the CDR3 is TGTGCCAGCAGTTTAGCGGGCGGGCGGAGCTCCTATAATTCACCCCTCCACTTT. Its protein is CASSLAGGRSSYNSPLHF. The J gene is TRBJ1-6, the V gene TRBV27; D is unclear. This CDR3 has 18 amino acids. Trimming took 2 bases from V and 0 from J, leaving 14 bases between them. CDR1 is MNHEY, CDR2 SMNVEV, per germline (reference sequence).

CDR3 loop: CASSGGGLMAFF. CDR3 in DNA: TGTGCCAGCAGCGGGGGGGGGCTAATGGCTTTCTTT. The genes are TRBV7-2 and TRBJ1-1, with D possibly matching TRBD1 (6 bases). Trimming cost V 5 bases and J 11 bases, with 15 bases left between them. There are 12 residues in the CDR3. CDR1 and CDR2 (germline): SGHTA, FQGNSA.

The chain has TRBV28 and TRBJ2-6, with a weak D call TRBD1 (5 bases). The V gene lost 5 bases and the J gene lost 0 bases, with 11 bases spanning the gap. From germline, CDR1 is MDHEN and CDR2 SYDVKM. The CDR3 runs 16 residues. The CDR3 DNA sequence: TGTGCCAGCAGTGGTGGACACCTCTCTGGGGCCAACGTCCTGACTTTC. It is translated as CASSGGHLSGANVLTF.

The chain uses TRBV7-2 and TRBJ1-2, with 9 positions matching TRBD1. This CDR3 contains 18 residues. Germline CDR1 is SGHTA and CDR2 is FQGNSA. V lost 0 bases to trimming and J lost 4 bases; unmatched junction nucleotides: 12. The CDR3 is CASSLARQGGILSYGYTF. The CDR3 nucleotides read TGTGCCAGCAGCTTAGCCCGACAGGGGGGGATACTTAGCTATGGCTACACCTTC.

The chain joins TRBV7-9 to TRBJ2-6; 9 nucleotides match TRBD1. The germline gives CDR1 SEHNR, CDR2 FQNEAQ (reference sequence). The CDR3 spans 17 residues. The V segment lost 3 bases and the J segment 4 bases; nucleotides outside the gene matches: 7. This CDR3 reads CASSFPGTGLGANVLTF. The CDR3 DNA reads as TGTGCCAGCAGCTTTCCCGGGACAGGGTTAGGGGCCAACGTCCTGACTTTC.

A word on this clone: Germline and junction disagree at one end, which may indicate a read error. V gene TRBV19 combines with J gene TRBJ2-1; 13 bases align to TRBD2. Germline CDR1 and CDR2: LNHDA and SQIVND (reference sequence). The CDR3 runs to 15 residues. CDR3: CASSIAGTSGVESLF. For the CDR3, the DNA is TGTGCCAGTAGTATAGCCGGGACTAGCGGGGTAGAGTCACTCTTC. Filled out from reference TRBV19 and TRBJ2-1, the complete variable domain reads DGGITQSPKYLFRKEGQNVTLSCEQNLNHDAMYWYRQDPGQGLRLIYYSQIVNDFQKGDIAEGYSVSREKKESFPLTVTSAQKNPTAFYLCASSIAGTSGVESLFGPGTRLTVL.

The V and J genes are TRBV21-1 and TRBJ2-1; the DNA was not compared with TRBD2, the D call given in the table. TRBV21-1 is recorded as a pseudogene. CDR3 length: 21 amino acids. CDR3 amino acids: CASSKEIYRGLGPSSYNEQFF. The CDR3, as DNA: TGTGCCAGCAGCAAAGAAATTTACCGGGGACTAGGCCCCAGTTCCTACAATGAGCAGTTCTTC.

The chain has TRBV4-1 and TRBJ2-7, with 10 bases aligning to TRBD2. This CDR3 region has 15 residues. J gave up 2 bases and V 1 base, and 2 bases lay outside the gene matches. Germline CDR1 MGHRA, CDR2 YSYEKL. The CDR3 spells CASSQGTSGPYEQYF. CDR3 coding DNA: TGCGCCAGCAGCCAAGGGACTAGCGGCCCCTACGAGCAGTACTTC.

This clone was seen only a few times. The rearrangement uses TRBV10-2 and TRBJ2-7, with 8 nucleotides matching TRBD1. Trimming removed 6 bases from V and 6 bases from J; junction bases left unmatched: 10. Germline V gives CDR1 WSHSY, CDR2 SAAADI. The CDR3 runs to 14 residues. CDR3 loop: CASRDGQGLSEQYF. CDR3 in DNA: TGCGCCAGCAGAGACGGACAGGGTTTGTCCGAGCAGTACTTC.